This passage covers 16 T cell receptor beta chains from one sample sequenced in a study of human thymus T cells (TCRdb year 2020). The method was the immunoSEQ multiplex PCR assay. The clones in this table, taken by TCRdb from immuneACCESS, are in-frame only. Not every clone is retained; where verified, under half of the shortfall comes from an unresolved V gene, and the cause of the rest is unknown. Counted in this sample were approximately 71,000 clones; roughly 96% of them appeared once. Approximately 0.032% of the sample is held by the ten biggest clonotypes. Thymus tissue was collected as surgical resects that were removed during corrective cardiac surgery. Material for sequencing was thymus tissue. Receptor source: a girl less than two years old with a congenital heart defect but otherwise immunologically healthy.

The CDR3 DNA reads TGTGCCAGCAGCTTGGCCGGGGGGGCTAGCGGGACGACAGATACGCAGTATTTT. This encodes CASSLAGGASGTTDTQYF. The V and J genes are TRBV5-4 and TRBJ2-3; 9 bases align to TRBD2. Trimming took 0 bases from V and 3 from J; bases not matched to a gene: 11. Germline loops: CDR1 SGHNT, CDR2 YYREEE (reference sequence). The CDR3 is 18 residues long.

This chain joins TRBV11-2 and TRBJ2-7, with TRBD1 matching over 10 bases. Germline V gene lookup returns CDR1 SGHAT and CDR2 FQNNGV. Trimming took 5 bases from V and 5 from J; bases not matched to a gene: 3. This CDR3 comprises 13 residues. The CDR3 DNA reads TGTGCCAGCAGCGGACAGGGGGTCAACGAGCAGTACTTC. This codes for CASSGQGVNEQYF.

The rearrangement uses TRBV6-5 and TRBJ2-2, with D possibly TRBD2 on 6 matching bases. The CDR3 loop spans 15 amino acids. Deletions cut 6 bases from V and 4 bases from J, with 15 bases between. CDR1 MNHEY and CDR2 SVGAGI come from the germline V gene. The CDR3 DNA is TGTGCCAGCAGCCCTCTCGGAGCGGGCACCGGGGAGCTGTTTTTT. It is translated as CASSPLGAGTGELFF.

The genes are TRBV30 and TRBJ2-1; unclear D gene. V was trimmed by 0 bases and J by 10 bases, leaving 16 bases between them. CDR1 GTSNPN and CDR2 SVGIG come from the germline V gene (reference sequence). The CDR3 is 14 amino acids. CDR3 nucleotide sequence: TGTGCCTGGAGTGTACAAGGTGGGGAAGCGGAGCAGTTCTTC. Amino acid sequence: CAWSVQGGEAEQFF.

The CDR3 protein is CASSDSQHYGYTF. Here the CDR3 DNA reads TGTGCCAGCAGTGACTCTCAGCACTATGGCTACACCTTC. The chain carries TRBV25-1 and TRBJ1-2; D unclear. CDR3 size: 13 residues. Trimming pared 3 bases from V and 3 bases from J, leaving 8 bases between. Germline V gives CDR1 MGHDK, CDR2 SYGVNS.

The rearrangement links TRBV7-9 to TRBJ1-1, with D hard to call. V was cut by 3 bases and J by 0 bases, with 8 bases left in between. The CDR3 length is 14 residues. The germline CDR1 and CDR2 sequences are SEHNR and FQNEAQ (reference sequence). In nucleotides, the CDR3 is TGTGCCAGCAGCTTGGTACATATGAACACTGAAGCTTTCTTT. Protein: CASSLVHMNTEAFF.

J is TRBJ2-7 and V is TRBV27; maybe TRBD1 (5 bases). The CDR3 covers 17 residues. Germline V gene sequence: CDR1 MNHEY, CDR2 SMNVEV (reference sequence). V lost 6 bases, J lost 3 bases, and 24 bases lay in between. The CDR3 sequence is CASSADRIGQGDYEQYF. The CDR3, as DNA: TGTGCCAGCAGCGCGGATCGGATCGGTCAAGGGGACTACGAGCAGTACTTC.

The chain joins TRBV2 to TRBJ2-2, with TRBD2 identical over 11 bases. Germline assignment: CDR1 SNHLY and CDR2 FYNNEI. The CDR3 is 17 amino acids. With 4 bases clipped from V and 6 bases from J, the junction kept 10 bases outside the gene matches. The CDR3 DNA follows: TGTGCCAGCAGTGGCCCCGGGCTAGCGGGAGGTTCCGGGGAGCTGTTTTTT. This encodes CASSGPGLAGGSGELFF.

The genes are TRBV6-5 and TRBJ2-2; tentatively, D is TRBD2 (6 bases). The V and J ends lost 2 bases and 0 bases respectively, with 7 bases between them. In germline, CDR1 is MNHEY, CDR2 SVGAGI. The CDR3 is 15 amino acids. CDR3 nucleotides: TGTGCCAGCAGTTACCTAGCGCCGAACACCGGGGAGCTGTTTTTT. This encodes CASSYLAPNTGELFF.

The rearrangement links TRBV5-1 to TRBJ2-3; 10 bases are a match to TRBD2. Unmatched junction bases numbered 12, after V lost 3 bases and J lost 14 bases. Germline-derived CDR1 and CDR2 are SGHRS and YFSETQ. This CDR3 contains 14 residues. The DNA for the CDR3 is TGCGCCAGCAGCTCCACTAGCGGGATCCTTAAGTTGTATTTT. It yields the protein CASSSTSGILKLYF.

The chain is built from TRBV4-1 and TRBJ2-3; D gene ambiguous. The CDR3 runs 13 residues. Looked up from germline, CDR1 is MGHRA and CDR2 is YSYEKL. Deletions cut 0 bases from V and 2 bases from J, with 3 bases between. DNA of the CDR3: TGCGCCAGCAGCCAAGATACCACAGATACGCAGTATTTT. This encodes CASSQDTTDTQYF.

This clone occurred once. This sequence joins TRBV12-5 and TRBJ2-1; D call uncertain. This CDR3 spans 12 amino acids. CDR1 is LGHNT, CDR2 FRNRAP, per germline. Trimming cost V 1 base and J 9 bases, with 7 bases left between them. The CDR3 DNA follows: TGTGCTAGTGGTTTGGGGGCACCTGAGCAGTTCTTC. Its translation is CASGLGAPEQFF.

The chain couples TRBV5-1 to TRBJ2-1; TRBD2 aligns across 10 bases. CDR3 length: 14 residues. V lost 6 bases to trimming and J lost 4 bases; unmatched junction nucleotides: 4. Germline assignment: CDR1 SGHRS and CDR2 YFSETQ. This chain's CDR3 is CASTRTSGYNEQFF. The CDR3 region has the DNA TGCGCCAGCACCAGGACTAGCGGATACAATGAGCAGTTCTTC.

The gene calls are TRBV27 and TRBJ2-7; the D gene could be TRBD1 or TRBD2 (5 bases each). The germline CDR1 and CDR2 sequences are MNHEY and SMNVEV (reference sequence). Trimming left V 5 bases short and J 2 bases short, with 19 bases between. The CDR3 length is 16 residues. The DNA for the CDR3 is TGTGCCAGCAGTACCCCGGCTGGGGGTAACACCTACGAGCAGTACTTC. Its translation: CASSTPAGGNTYEQYF.

CDR3 bases: TGCGCCAGCAGTGAGGGGGGCCCCCGTCGGGGCTACACCTTC. Its protein product is CASSEGGPRRGYTF. The rearrangement uses TRBV10-1 and TRBJ1-2, with a weak D call TRBD1 (6 bases). The CDR3 length is 14 residues. The V end was cut by 2 bases, the J end by 8 bases, with 15 bases between. Per germline, CDR1 WNHNN and CDR2 SYGVQD (reference sequence).

The chain uses TRBV5-8 and TRBJ2-7; TRBD2 agrees at 11 bases. Germline V CDR1 and CDR2: SGHTS, YDEGEE. CDR3 size: 17 residues. V shed 1 base, J shed 0 bases, and the junction held 6 bases outside the gene matches. Here the CDR3 reads CASSLPSGRQVSYEQYF. CDR3 coding DNA: TGTGCCAGCAGCTTGCCTAGCGGGAGGCAAGTCTCCTACGAGCAGTACTTC. The entire variable domain, with the rest obtained from reference TRBV5-8 and TRBJ2-7, is as follows: EAGVTQSPTHLIKTRGQQATLRCSPISGHTSVYWYQQALGLGLQFLLWYDEGEERNRGNFPPRFSGRQFPNYSSELNVNALELEDSALYLCASSLPSGRQVSYEQYFGPGTRLTVT.